What follows is one TCR beta chain and its context. Deletions cut 9 bases from V and 6 bases from J, with 18 bases between. The germline gives CDR1 SGHAT, CDR2 FQNNGV. This CDR3 has 13 residues. This sample was included in a study of tumor-infiltrating lymphocytes in primary liver carcinoma. Unsorted bulk tissue (about 18-32 mg) underwent RNA and DNA co-extraction. TCR beta cDNA came from approximately 490 ng total RNA, primed with a constant-region primer. Each TCR beta library was derived from three nested multiplex PCR rounds that employed slightly modified ARM-PCR. Forward primers for TRBV1-TRBV30 and a C-beta reverse primer served the first two PCR rounds, at about 9 cycles each. TCRdb re-called the multiplex PCR reads with MiXCR, one entry per CDR3 protein. Among roughly 49,000 distinct CDR3 sequences, 60% to 85% were seen once, and the ten largest hold less than 30%.

The receptor's source is a man aged 40-50 years with primary liver carcinoma and hepatitis B virus infection. The chain has TRBV11-2 and TRBJ2-7; D gene ambiguous. Sequenced: liver tumor tissue from sampling region 5. Described subset: tumor region T5, tumor centre. The CDR3, as DNA: TGTGCCAGTCCCAAAGAGGCGCCCTGCGAGCAGTACTTC. Its protein product is CASPKEAPCEQYF.